This T cell receptor (beta chain) was sequenced in a study of CD8 T cells in ankylosing spondylitis. TCRdb called the 5' RACE reads again in MiXCR, with one record for every CDR3 protein. Of about 250,000 distinct CDR3 sequences in the sample, roughly 32% were seen once. V shed 5 bases and J shed 3 bases, with 14 bases lying between them. Germline CDR1 reads MNHEY; CDR2 reads SMNVEV (reference sequence). This CDR3 has 14 amino acids. Only a few counts were recorded for this clonotype. Its antigen is unidentified. Study outcomes and limitations: Researchers report that disease-linked clones proved CD8+ and relatively rare in peripheral blood. Past research had described some motif variants in reactive arthritis synovial fluid and blood.

This receptor was taken from a male donor with ankylosing spondylitis or in good health (not recorded which). Sequenced input: blood, either unsorted or a sorted T cell fraction (not recorded which). The V and J genes are TRBV27 and TRBJ2-7; D remains ambiguous. This CDR3 is CASSPGRTFYEQYF. CDR3 nucleotide sequence: TGTGCCAGCAGTCCCGGACGTACGTTCTACGAGCAGTACTTC.